These T cell receptor beta chains were read from a single sample in a study of OX40 agonist ivuxolimab in advanced cancers. Libraries were prepared by immunoSEQ multiplex PCR; TCRdb keeps only in-frame clonotypes and omits some of them. This table has about 93,000 clones, around 92% appearing once. The material was CD4+ or CD8+ T cells sorted from blood, obtained in a trial of the OX40 agonist ivuxolimab. These TCRs come from an adult with an advanced solid tumor such as melanoma, head and neck, liver or kidney cancer. Both conserved end residues are part of each CDR3. The order of the fields is D gene, clone size, V gene, CDR3 length, J gene, CDR3 protein, CDR3 DNA. A D gene is named only where the DNA matches it firmly. Not every row has a clone size; where given, it reads once, few, many or a size class.

d_gene: TRBD1
abundance: -
v_gene: TRBV11-2
len: 15
j_gene: TRBJ1-4
CDR3aa: CASSPTGGPNEKLFF
CDR3nt: TGTGCCAGCAGCCCAACAGGGGGTCCTAATGAAAAACTGTTTTTT

d_gene: TRBD2
abundance: -
v_gene: TRBV5-1
len: 17
j_gene: TRBJ2-7
CDR3aa: CASSLVGLAGGPYEQYF
CDR3nt: TGCGCCAGCAGCTTGGTCGGACTAGCGGGAGGGCCCTACGAGCAGTACTTC

d_gene: -
abundance: -
v_gene: TRBV5-1
len: 16
j_gene: TRBJ2-5
CDR3aa: CASSLAPRRGSETQYF
CDR3nt: TGCGCCAGCAGCTTGGCCCCGCGTCGGGGTTCAGAGACCCAGTACTTC

d_gene: -
abundance: -
v_gene: TRBV7-9
len: 15
j_gene: TRBJ2-7
CDR3aa: CASSAYGGSSYEQYF
CDR3nt: TGTGCCAGCAGCGCATATGGGGGGAGCTCCTACGAGCAGTACTTC

d_gene: -
abundance: -
v_gene: TRBV4-1
len: 17
j_gene: TRBJ1-5
CDR3aa: CASSQDTRTDSNQPQHF
CDR3nt: TGCGCCAGCAGCCAAGATACTAGGACAGATAGCAATCAGCCCCAGCATTTT

d_gene: TRBD2
abundance: once
v_gene: TRBV7-9
len: 16
j_gene: TRBJ2-2
CDR3aa: CASSSVAGGNTGELFF
CDR3nt: TGTGCCAGCAGTTCCGTAGCGGGAGGAAACACCGGGGAGCTGTTTTTT

d_gene: -
abundance: -
v_gene: TRBV2
len: 12
j_gene: TRBJ1-4
CDR3aa: CASSGGGEKLFF
CDR3nt: TGTGCCAGCAGTGGTGGGGGCGAAAAACTGTTTTTT

d_gene: -
abundance: -
v_gene: TRBV6-5
len: 15
j_gene: TRBJ1-2
CDR3aa: CASSYKGVKTDGYTF
CDR3nt: TGTGCCAGCAGTTATAAGGGGGTGAAGACGGATGGCTACACCTTC

d_gene: -
abundance: -
v_gene: TRBV19
len: 15
j_gene: TRBJ2-5
CDR3aa: CASSNGVGRGETQYF
CDR3nt: TGTGCCAGTAGTAATGGGGTAGGACGAGGGGAGACCCAGTACTTC

d_gene: -
abundance: -
v_gene: TRBV5-6
len: 15
j_gene: TRBJ1-6
CDR3aa: CASSRQRGKNSPLHF
CDR3nt: TGTGCCAGCAGCCGACAAAGGGGCAAAAATTCACCCCTCCACTTT

d_gene: -
abundance: -
v_gene: TRBV7-8
len: 16
j_gene: TRBJ2-7
CDR3aa: CASSSEPGPRGYEQYF
CDR3nt: TGTGCCAGCAGCTCAGAGCCGGGACCAAGAGGCTACGAGCAGTACTTC

d_gene: -
abundance: -
v_gene: TRBV6-5
len: 15
j_gene: TRBJ2-3
CDR3aa: CASSYSLAGSDTQYF
CDR3nt: TGTGCCAGCAGTTACTCGCTAGCCGGGTCAGATACGCAGTATTTT

d_gene: -
abundance: -
v_gene: TRBV30
len: 15
j_gene: TRBJ2-1
CDR3aa: CAWSDGGEAYNEQFF
CDR3nt: TGTGCCTGGAGTGACGGAGGGGAGGCCTACAATGAGCAGTTCTTC

d_gene: TRBD1
abundance: -
v_gene: TRBV5-1
len: 16
j_gene: TRBJ1-3
CDR3aa: CASSLGQGASGNTIYF
CDR3nt: TGCGCCAGCAGCTTGGGACAGGGGGCTTCTGGAAACACCATATATTTT

d_gene: -
abundance: -
v_gene: TRBV18
len: 16
j_gene: TRBJ2-2
CDR3aa: CASSLTGGSGTGELFF
CDR3nt: TGTGCCAGCTCCCTAACCGGGGGATCGGGCACCGGGGAGCTGTTTTTT

d_gene: -
abundance: once
v_gene: TRBV5-4
len: 11
j_gene: TRBJ1-2
CDR3aa: CASSSLYGYTF
CDR3nt: TGTGCCAGCAGCTCATTGTATGGCTACACCTTC

d_gene: -
abundance: -
v_gene: TRBV14
len: 14
j_gene: TRBJ1-3
CDR3aa: CASSPPGAGNTIYF
CDR3nt: TGTGCCAGCAGCCCACCTGGAGCTGGAAACACCATATATTTT

d_gene: -
abundance: -
v_gene: TRBV14
len: 11
j_gene: TRBJ2-7
CDR3aa: CASSQGSEQYF
CDR3nt: TGTGCCAGCAGCCAAGGGTCTGAGCAGTACTTC

d_gene: -
abundance: -
v_gene: TRBV5-6
len: 18
j_gene: TRBJ2-3
CDR3aa: CASGEGQRGKKSTDTQYF
CDR3nt: TGTGCCAGCGGGGAGGGACAGCGGGGGAAAAAAAGCACAGATACGCAGTATTTT

d_gene: -
abundance: -
v_gene: TRBV5-1
len: 11
j_gene: TRBJ2-2
CDR3aa: CASSFSGELFF
CDR3nt: TGCGCCAGCAGCTTCTCCGGGGAGCTGTTTTTT

d_gene: TRBD1
abundance: -
v_gene: TRBV6-1
len: 15
j_gene: TRBJ2-5
CDR3aa: CASSVGQGGFLTQYF
CDR3nt: TGTGCCAGCAGTGTAGGACAGGGGGGTTTTTTGACCCAGTACTTC

d_gene: -
abundance: -
v_gene: TRBV7-8
len: 16
j_gene: TRBJ1-2
CDR3aa: CASSFSTETRIYGYTF
CDR3nt: TGTGCCAGCAGTTTTTCGACAGAGACCCGAATCTATGGCTACACCTTC

d_gene: TRBD1
abundance: -
v_gene: TRBV30
len: 13
j_gene: TRBJ1-1
CDR3aa: CAWNTGGRTEAFF
CDR3nt: TGTGCCTGGAACACAGGGGGCCGCACTGAAGCTTTCTTT

d_gene: TRBD1
abundance: -
v_gene: TRBV6-5
len: 15
j_gene: TRBJ1-5
CDR3aa: CASSRTGDSNQPQHF
CDR3nt: TGTGCCAGCAGTCGGACAGGGGATAGCAATCAGCCCCAGCATTTT

d_gene: -
abundance: once
v_gene: TRBV7-9
len: 13
j_gene: TRBJ1-2
CDR3aa: CASSLGQHYGYTF
CDR3nt: TGTGCCAGCAGCTTAGGACAGCACTATGGCTACACCTTC

d_gene: TRBD1
abundance: -
v_gene: TRBV2
len: 14
j_gene: TRBJ2-7
CDR3aa: CASSWTGVGYEQYF
CDR3nt: TGTGCCAGCAGCTGGACAGGGGTGGGATACGAGCAGTACTTC

d_gene: -
abundance: few
v_gene: TRBV6-1
len: 14
j_gene: TRBJ1-2
CDR3aa: CASRETDRLRGYTF
CDR3nt: TGTGCCAGCAGGGAAACCGACAGGCTCAGGGGCTACACCTTC

d_gene: -
abundance: once
v_gene: TRBV5-1
len: 16
j_gene: TRBJ2-1
CDR3aa: CASSLEEGSPYNEQFF
CDR3nt: TGCGCCAGCAGCTTGGAGGAGGGGAGTCCCTACAATGAGCAGTTCTTC

d_gene: -
abundance: -
v_gene: TRBV6-1
len: 16
j_gene: TRBJ1-5
CDR3aa: CASSDWGRGGDQPQHF
CDR3nt: TGTGCCAGCAGTGACTGGGGCCGGGGGGGCGATCAGCCCCAGCATTTT

d_gene: -
abundance: -
v_gene: TRBV27
len: 14
j_gene: TRBJ2-1
CDR3aa: CASSPTGASVEQFF
CDR3nt: TGTGCCAGCAGTCCGACGGGGGCTTCGGTTGAGCAGTTCTTC

d_gene: -
abundance: -
v_gene: TRBV6-6
len: 12
j_gene: TRBJ1-2
CDR3aa: CASSYSAGGYTF
CDR3nt: TGTGCCAGCAGTTACTCGGCGGGGGGCTACACCTTC

d_gene: -
abundance: -
v_gene: TRBV29-1
len: 12
j_gene: TRBJ2-3
CDR3aa: CSVQGGSDTQYF
CDR3nt: TGCAGCGTTCAAGGGGGATCAGATACGCAGTATTTT

d_gene: -
abundance: -
v_gene: TRBV6-5
len: 14
j_gene: TRBJ1-6
CDR3aa: CASSSQGDNSPLHF
CDR3nt: TGTGCCAGCAGTTCACAGGGAGATAATTCACCCCTCCACTTT

d_gene: TRBD1
abundance: -
v_gene: TRBV6-6
len: 14
j_gene: TRBJ1-6
CDR3aa: CASTTGVRNSPLHF
CDR3nt: TGTGCCAGCACCACAGGGGTAAGAAATTCACCCCTCCACTTT

d_gene: -
abundance: -
v_gene: TRBV19
len: 12
j_gene: TRBJ1-3
CDR3aa: CASRSAGNTIYF
CDR3nt: TGTGCCAGTAGGTCGGCCGGAAACACCATATATTTT

d_gene: TRBD2
abundance: -
v_gene: TRBV6-1
len: 16
j_gene: TRBJ2-5
CDR3aa: CASSEAGLAGIETQYF
CDR3nt: TGTGCCAGCAGTGAAGCGGGACTAGCGGGGATCGAGACCCAGTACTTC

d_gene: -
abundance: -
v_gene: TRBV5-1
len: 13
j_gene: TRBJ2-5
CDR3aa: CASSAQGQETQYF
CDR3nt: TGCGCCAGCAGCGCTCAGGGTCAAGAGACCCAGTACTTC

d_gene: -
abundance: -
v_gene: TRBV27
len: 13
j_gene: TRBJ2-3
CDR3aa: CASSLGHSDTQYF
CDR3nt: TGTGCCAGCAGTTTAGGGCATTCGGATACGCAGTATTTT

d_gene: -
abundance: -
v_gene: TRBV27
len: 14
j_gene: TRBJ2-2
CDR3aa: CASSLRANAGELFF
CDR3nt: TGTGCCAGCAGTTTACGGGCCAACGCCGGGGAGCTGTTTTTT

d_gene: -
abundance: -
v_gene: TRBV10-3
len: 12
j_gene: TRBJ2-3
CDR3aa: CAISGPEETQYF
CDR3nt: TGTGCCATCAGTGGGCCGGAGGAAACGCAGTATTTT

d_gene: -
abundance: once
v_gene: TRBV2
len: 13
j_gene: TRBJ1-5
CDR3aa: CASNQGNNQPQHF
CDR3nt: TGTGCCAGCAATCAGGGTAACAATCAGCCCCAGCATTTT

d_gene: -
abundance: -
v_gene: TRBV19
len: 17
j_gene: TRBJ1-4
CDR3aa: CASSRGAHVATNEKLFF
CDR3nt: TGTGCCAGTAGTAGGGGGGCCCATGTGGCAACTAATGAAAAACTGTTTTTT

d_gene: TRBD1
abundance: -
v_gene: TRBV5-1
len: 15
j_gene: TRBJ1-5
CDR3aa: CASRQRQGHIQPQHF
CDR3nt: TGCGCCAGCAGACAGAGACAGGGGCACATTCAGCCCCAGCATTTT

d_gene: TRBD2
abundance: -
v_gene: TRBV18
len: 17
j_gene: TRBJ2-7
CDR3aa: CASSSPGSGRNSYEQYF
CDR3nt: TGTGCCAGCTCCTCCCCCGGGAGCGGGAGGAACTCCTACGAGCAGTACTTC

d_gene: -
abundance: -
v_gene: TRBV9
len: 13
j_gene: TRBJ1-1
CDR3aa: CASSREEGAEAFF
CDR3nt: TGTGCCAGCAGCCGGGAGGAGGGTGCTGAAGCTTTCTTT

d_gene: -
abundance: once
v_gene: TRBV2
len: 15
j_gene: TRBJ1-4
CDR3aa: CASSDRGLTNEKLFF
CDR3nt: TGTGCCAGCAGTGACAGGGGTCTGACTAATGAAAAACTGTTTTTT

d_gene: -
abundance: -
v_gene: TRBV19
len: 13
j_gene: TRBJ2-5
CDR3aa: CASSISPGETQYF
CDR3nt: TGTGCCAGTAGTATCTCCCCGGGAGAGACCCAGTACTTC

d_gene: TRBD1
abundance: -
v_gene: TRBV18
len: 16
j_gene: TRBJ1-3
CDR3aa: CASSRMDRGTGNTIYF
CDR3nt: TGTGCCAGCTCACGTATGGACAGGGGAACTGGAAACACCATATATTTT

d_gene: TRBD2
abundance: -
v_gene: TRBV29-1
len: 13
j_gene: TRBJ2-7
CDR3aa: CSVLTGGAGEQYF
CDR3nt: TGCAGCGTTTTGACGGGAGGGGCGGGGGAGCAGTACTTC

d_gene: -
abundance: -
v_gene: TRBV6-5
len: 11
j_gene: TRBJ2-7
CDR3aa: CASRTGYEQYF
CDR3nt: TGTGCCAGCAGGACAGGTTACGAGCAGTACTTC

d_gene: -
abundance: -
v_gene: TRBV21-1
len: 11
j_gene: TRBJ1-3
CDR3aa: CASSKGNTIYF
CDR3nt: TGTGCCAGCAGCAAGGGAAACACCATATATTTT

d_gene: TRBD2
abundance: -
v_gene: TRBV7-3
len: 14
j_gene: TRBJ2-2
CDR3aa: CASSPRGGAGELFF
CDR3nt: TGTGCCAGCAGCCCCCGGGGGGGCGCCGGGGAGCTGTTTTTT

d_gene: -
abundance: -
v_gene: TRBV5-1
len: 14
j_gene: TRBJ2-7
CDR3aa: CASSPRPGSFEQYF
CDR3nt: TGCGCCAGCAGCCCCCGACCCGGTAGTTTCGAGCAGTACTTC

d_gene: TRBD2
abundance: -
v_gene: TRBV6-1
len: 17
j_gene: TRBJ2-3
CDR3aa: CASSVGSGGVSTDTQYF
CDR3nt: TGTGCCAGCAGTGTGGGTAGCGGGGGGGTTAGCACAGATACGCAGTATTTT